The source of this T cell receptor beta chain is a study of T cell responses to AZD1222 COVID-19 vaccine. Here immunoSEQ multiplex PCR was the method, and the copy in TCRdb shows in-frame clones only, minus some. The data hold about 69,000 clones, with around 80% observed a single time. Between the trimmed V and J ends, which lost 5 bases and 1 base, there was a span of 17 bases. The CDR3 length is 16 residues. Germline CDR1 reads SGHTA; CDR2 reads FQGNSA. This specimen was peripheral blood, taken 28 days after the second AZD1222 dose. The chain joins TRBV7-2 to TRBJ1-1; D is undetermined. This receptor was identified in an adult who received the AZD1222 COVID-19 vaccine. The DNA of the CDR3 is TGTGCCAGCAGCATCAGCAGACCCGGGGAGAACACTGAAGCTTTCTTT. It translates to CASSISRPGENTEAFF. Using reference TRBV7-2 and TRBJ1-1 for the parts outside the CDR3, the full variable domain is GAGVSQSPSNKVTEKGKDVELRCDPISGHTALYWYRQSLGQGLEFLIYFQGNSAPDKSGLPSDRFSAERTGGSVSTLTIQRTQQEDSAVYLCASSISRPGENTEAFFGQGTRLTVV.